The next 21 T cell receptor beta chains were all read from a single sample in a study of T-cell memory formation after mild COVID-19. MiXCR was run by TCRdb on the 5' RACE reads, yielding one entry per CDR3 protein. The data contain under 400,000 distinct CDR3 sequences, around 28% of them seen just once; the ten biggest clones take up roughly 14%. Specimen: PBMCs or a T cell subset sorted from them (not recorded which). These receptors all come from an adult woman who had mild COVID-19 (a few samples of this study predate the infection). Cell type and time point are not known.

This clonotype was detected only a few times. This chain connects TRBV7-8 to TRBJ1-6, with D perhaps matching TRBD1 (5 bases). V lost 3 bases and J 9 bases, leaving 12 bases between the germline ends. The CDR3 has 14 residues. Germline V gene sequence: CDR1 SGHVS, CDR2 FQNEAQ. The CDR3 DNA reads TGTGCCAGCAGCTTTAGGGGTATGGGTTCACCCCTCCACTTT. This translates into CASSFRGMGSPLHF. Complete variable domain (other parts from reference TRBV7-8 and TRBJ1-6): GAGVSQSPRYKVAKRGQDVALRCDPISGHVSLFWYQQALGQGPEFLTYFQNEAQLDKSGLPSDRFFAERPEGSVSTLKIQRTQQEDSAVYLCASSFRGMGSPLHFGNGTRLTVT.

The chain uses TRBV6-5 and TRBJ2-7; tentative D call: TRBD2 (5 bases). The CDR3 is 12 residues long. V shed 6 bases and J shed 0 bases, with 6 bases lying between them. The germline CDR1 and CDR2 sequences are MNHEY and SVGAGI. As DNA, the CDR3 is TGTGCCAGCAGGGACTTCTCCTACGAGCAGTACTTC. Amino acid sequence: CASRDFSYEQYF.

The CDR3 region is CASSLDRDNEKLFF. The CDR3 DNA reads TGTGCCAGCAGCTTAGACAGGGATAATGAAAAACTGTTTTTT. The chain carries TRBV7-8 and TRBJ1-4, with D possibly being TRBD1 (6 bases). Trimming removed 1 base at V and 4 bases at J, with 7 bases between. This CDR3 spans 14 amino acids. Germline CDR1 SGHVS, CDR2 FQNEAQ.

This rearrangement joins TRBV5-1 to TRBJ2-5; D is unclear. The CDR3 is 11 amino acids. V was pared by 4 bases and J by 3 bases, with 4 bases between. CDR1 and CDR2 from the germline V gene are SGHRS and YFSETQ. This chain's CDR3 is CASSDEETQYF. Here the CDR3 DNA reads TGCGCCAGCAGCGATGAAGAGACCCAGTACTTC.

CDR3 protein: CAISEGVTGTSGRRGTDTQYF. The CDR3 nucleotides read TGTGCCATCAGTGAGGGAGTGACCGGGACTAGCGGGAGACGAGGCACAGATACGCAGTATTTT. The chain has TRBV10-3 and TRBJ2-3; 14 positions match TRBD2. CDR3 length equals 21 residues. The germline V gene encodes CDR1 ENHRY and CDR2 SYGVKD. Trimming cost V 2 bases and J 1 base; bases outside gene matches: 14.

This clonotype was detected a few times. This sequence joins TRBV9 and TRBJ2-1; D gene uncertain. The CDR3 spans 12 residues. V was cut by 4 bases and J by 6 bases, with 8 bases left in between. From germline, CDR1 is SGDLS and CDR2 YYNGEE. CDR3 nucleotide sequence: TGTGCCAGCAGCCAGCCGTCCAATGAGCAGTTCTTC. This codes for CASSQPSNEQFF.

The chain combines TRBV5-4 with TRBJ2-1; 11 bases match TRBD2. CDR1 is SGHNT and CDR2 is YYREEE in the germline V gene (reference sequence). Unmatched junction bases numbered 12, after V lost 2 bases and J lost 8 bases. The length of the CDR3 is 17 residues. The CDR3 DNA reads TGTGCCAGCAGCTTTAAGAGAACTAGCGGGAGAAGCGATGAGCAGTTCTTC. Residues: CASSFKRTSGRSDEQFF.

This clonotype came up a few times. The rearrangement links TRBV30 to TRBJ2-7; 8 bases fit TRBD2. Germline V lookup: CDR1 GTSNPN, CDR2 SVGIG (reference sequence). This CDR3 has 14 residues. With 2 bases clipped from V and 1 base from J, the junction kept 4 bases outside the gene matches. This CDR3 reads CAWSFAGGSYEQYF. Written as DNA, the CDR3 is TGTGCCTGGAGTTTTGCGGGAGGATCCTACGAGCAGTACTTC.

This clonotype was seen a handful of times. V and J are TRBV24-1 and TRBJ2-2; unclear D gene. Germline V gives CDR1 KGHDR, CDR2 SFDVKD. This CDR3 spans 15 amino acids. Deletions cut 0 bases from V and 7 bases from J, with 11 bases between. CDR3 region: CATSDLRGRFGELFF. DNA for the CDR3: TGTGCCACCAGTGATTTGAGAGGCAGATTCGGGGAGCTGTTTTTT.

This clonotype was counted between two and nine times. The chain has TRBV3-1 and TRBJ2-5, with 10 nucleotides matching TRBD2. CDR1 is LGHDT, CDR2 YNNKEL, per germline (reference sequence). The CDR3 contains 20 residues. Unmatched junction bases numbered 18, after V lost 0 bases and J lost 5 bases. The CDR3 here is CASSQELAGEIDIFGETQYF. For the CDR3, the DNA is TGTGCCAGCAGCCAAGAGCTAGCGGGGGAGATTGACATCTTCGGGGAGACCCAGTACTTC.

The genes are TRBV6-4 and TRBJ2-3; D not resolved. In germline, CDR1 is MRHNA, CDR2 SNTAGT. The length of the CDR3 is 14 residues. V was trimmed by 4 bases and J by 1 base, leaving 9 bases between them. The CDR3 loop is CASSAQGGTDTQYF. DNA for the CDR3: TGTGCCAGCAGTGCCCAAGGCGGCACAGATACGCAGTATTTT.

This rearrangement joins TRBV15 to TRBJ1-1, with a tentative D call TRBD1 (5 bases). The germline V and J ends were trimmed by 5 bases and 3 bases, with 13 bases remaining between them. Germline V gives CDR1 LNHNV, CDR2 YYDKDF (reference sequence). The CDR3 contains 14 residues. The CDR3 loop reads CATSAWGNDTEAFF. The CDR3 DNA is TGTGCCACCAGCGCGTGGGGGAACGACACTGAAGCTTTCTTT.

As DNA, the CDR3 is TGTGCCAGCAGCCACCCAGGTGGCGGCTACACCTTC. It is translated as CASSHPGGGYTF. The chain is built from TRBV4-2 and TRBJ1-2, with D hard to call. The CDR3 runs to 12 residues. V was pared by 3 bases and J by 8 bases, with 10 bases between. CDR1 is LGHNA, CDR2 YNFKEQ, per germline.

The gene calls are TRBV12-3 or TRBV12-4 and TRBJ1-1, with D possibly being TRBD1 (6 bases). Between the trimmed V and J ends, which lost 5 bases and 10 bases, there was a span of 11 bases. The CDR3 sequence is 11 residues long. The CDR3 DNA reads as TGTGCCAGCAGTCAAGGGGGGGGAGCTTTCTTT. This gives the protein CASSQGGGAFF.

This clonotype was observed once. The chain employs TRBV29-1 and TRBJ2-7, with D uncertain. CDR1 and CDR2 (germline): SQVTM, ANQGSEA. This CDR3 comprises 12 residues. Trimming left V 0 bases short and J 3 bases short, with 6 bases between. The CDR3 protein is CSVEDRSYEQYF. DNA of the CDR3: TGCAGCGTTGAAGACAGGAGCTACGAGCAGTACTTC.

V is TRBV7-2 and J is TRBJ2-5, with 7 nucleotides matching TRBD1. Germline CDR1 SGHTA, CDR2 FQGNSA. This CDR3 is 12 amino acids long. V gave up 9 bases and J gave up 7 bases; unmatched junction bases: 8. CDR3 in amino acids: CASTASGGTQYF. As DNA, the CDR3 is TGTGCCAGTACCGCCTCAGGGGGGACCCAGTACTTC.

This clonotype appeared many times. The chain joins TRBV7-9 to TRBJ2-2; D ambiguous. CDR1 is SEHNR, CDR2 FQNEAQ, per germline (reference sequence). CDR3 length: 12 residues. Trimming took off 2 bases at V and 6 bases at J, with 4 bases between the two ends. The CDR3 loop is CASSLYAGELFF. As DNA, the CDR3 is TGTGCCAGCAGCTTATACGCCGGGGAGCTGTTTTTT.

The chain combines TRBV6-1 with TRBJ2-7; 9 bases line up with TRBD1. This CDR3 comprises 16 residues. CDR1 and CDR2 from the germline V gene are MNHNS and SASEGT. The trim removed 3 bases at V and 3 bases at J, leaving 9 bases unmatched. This CDR3 is CASSEPGTGYIYEQYF. CDR3 DNA sequence: TGTGCCAGCAGTGAGCCTGGGACAGGGTATATCTACGAGCAGTACTTC.

This clonotype occurred many times. This CDR3 reads CASSLGFGGSVTQYF. CDR3 coding DNA: TGTGCCAGCAGCTTAGGGTTTGGCGGGAGCGTGACCCAGTACTTC. V and J are TRBV7-2 and TRBJ2-5, with 7 bases identical to TRBD2. Germline V CDR1 and CDR2: SGHTA, FQGNSA. V lost 1 base to trimming and J lost 7 bases; unmatched junction nucleotides: 9. The CDR3 length is 15 residues.

The gene calls are TRBV10-3 and TRBJ2-5, with D tentatively TRBD1 (6 bases). The CDR3 length is 15 residues. Per the germline V gene, CDR1 is ENHRY and CDR2 is SYGVKD. Trimming took 3 bases from V and 4 from J, leaving 15 bases between them. The CDR3 coding sequence is TGTGCCATCAGTGAATCTCAGGGGACGGGAGAGACCCAGTACTTC. Its translation: CAISESQGTGETQYF.

This clonotype was detected only a few times. The chain combines TRBV6-1 with TRBJ2-7; TRBD1 aligns across 11 bases. Germline CDR1 and CDR2: MNHNS and SASEGT. V dropped 0 bases and J dropped 3; count of bases not matched to a gene: 1. The CDR3 has 15 residues. CDR3 region: CASSEAGTGGYEQYF. CDR3 sequence (DNA): TGTGCCAGCAGTGAAGCCGGGACAGGGGGCTACGAGCAGTACTTC.